This T cell receptor beta chain was documented in a study of T cell repertoires in cytomegalovirus infection. By its share, this clonotype is medium-sized (0.01 to 0.1%). The target antigen is unknown. MiXCR, applied by TCRdb to the reads, yields one record per CDR3 protein. The data contain just under 500,000 distinct CDR3 sequences, about 33% of them seen just once; the ten biggest clones take up about a sixth. The material was cultured PBMCs, obtained from culture after CMV antigen stimulation. The receptor was derived from a human donor in good health (CMV status not recorded). Some clones in this sample may be carry-over from other donors' samples.

The CDR3 loop is CASSVQGSWNEKLFF. The CDR3 DNA reads TGTGCCAGCAGCGTACAGGGATCTTGGAATGAAAAACTGTTTTTT. The gene calls are TRBV7-2 and TRBJ1-4; a weak D match, TRBD1 (6 bases). The CDR3 has 15 residues. Deletions cut 5 bases from V and 5 bases from J, with 15 bases between. CDR1 is SGHTA and CDR2 is FQGNSA in the germline V gene. The full variable domain, its missing parts supplied by reference TRBV7-2 and TRBJ1-4, is GAGVSQSPSNKVTEKGKDVELRCDPISGHTALYWYRQSLGQGLEFLIYFQGNSAPDKSGLPSDRFSAERTGGSVSTLTIQRTQQEDSAVYLCASSVQGSWNEKLFFGSGTQLSVL.